Following are 18 T cell receptor beta chains from one sample sequenced in a study of T cell responses to AZD1222 COVID-19 vaccine. Profiled with immunoSEQ multiplex PCR; TCRdb holds only in-frame clones, not every one. The sample holds roughly 170,000 clones, around 88% seen once. The sequenced sample was peripheral blood, obtained on day 0 of AZD1222 vaccination. The receptor set was obtained from an adult in good health.

This clone was seen just once. The chain has TRBV15 and TRBJ1-6; TRBD1 agrees at 7 bases. With V trimmed by 1 base and J by 0 bases, 6 bases remained unmatched. The CDR3 loop spans 18 amino acids. Germline V gives CDR1 LNHNV, CDR2 YYDKDF (reference sequence). The CDR3 loop reads CATSRGPRTGSYNSPLHF. Here the CDR3 DNA reads TGTGCCACCAGCAGAGGCCCCCGGACAGGCTCCTATAATTCACCCCTCCACTTT.

The CDR3 DNA reads as TGTGCCAGCAGCTTACAGTGGAACACTGAAGCTTTCTTT. Its protein product is CASSLQWNTEAFF. The J gene is TRBJ1-1, the V gene TRBV11-3; D gene uncertain. The CDR3 runs to 13 residues. V gave up 2 bases and J gave up 1 base, with 5 bases separating them. Germline CDR1 and CDR2: SGHNT and YENEEA.

This chain uses TRBV5-1 with TRBJ1-5; the D is unclear. CDR3 length: 15 residues. CDR1 and CDR2 from the germline V gene are SGHRS and YFSETQ. Between the trimmed V and J ends, which lost 0 bases and 3 bases, there was a span of 10 bases. The CDR3 coding sequence is TGCGCCAGCAGCTTGGACAGTCGGATCAATCAGCCCCAGCATTTT. It yields the protein CASSLDSRINQPQHF.

The V gene is TRBV5-1, the J gene TRBJ1-3; a weak D match, TRBD1 (5 bases). Trimming stripped 6 bases from V and 0 bases from J, with 13 bases between. The germline V gene has CDR1 SGHRS and CDR2 YFSETQ. CDR3 size: 15 residues. CDR3 sequence (DNA): TGCGCCAGCAACCGGGACGGCCGCTCTGGAAACACCATATATTTT. It is translated as CASNRDGRSGNTIYF.

The chain links TRBV3-1 (or the pseudogene TRBV3-2) to TRBJ1-2; D gene uncertain. V lost 2 bases, J lost 6 bases, and 7 bases lay in between. Per germline, CDR1 LGHDT and CDR2 YNNKEL (reference sequence). The CDR3 consists of 12 residues. CDR3 loop: CASSQWPDGYTF. CDR3 sequence (DNA): TGTGCCAGCAGCCAATGGCCAGATGGCTACACCTTC.

This clone was seen once. This chain joins TRBV3-1 (or the pseudogene TRBV3-2) and TRBJ1-4; TRBD1 agrees at 7 bases. Germline V gives CDR1 LGHDT, CDR2 YNNKEL (reference sequence). With 4 bases clipped from V and 2 bases from J, the junction kept 1 base outside the gene matches. The CDR3 is 14 amino acids. CDR3 region: CASSPQGTNEKLFF. The CDR3 coding sequence is TGTGCCAGCAGCCCACAGGGGACTAATGAAAAACTGTTTTTT.

The CDR3 is CASRFADIGEETQYF. Written as DNA, the CDR3 is TGTGCCAGCAGATTCGCGGACATCGGGGAAGAGACCCAGTACTTC. J is TRBJ2-5 and V is TRBV5-4; D possibly matches TRBD1 or TRBD2 (5 bases each). V lost 5 bases and J 3 bases, leaving 17 bases between the germline ends. Germline V gene data show CDR1 as SGHNT and CDR2 as YYREEE (reference sequence). This CDR3 is 15 amino acids long.

The gene calls are TRBV27 and TRBJ1-1, with D possibly matching TRBD1 (6 bases). CDR3 length: 14 amino acids. V lost 5 bases to trimming and J lost 6 bases, with 16 bases between them. Germline V gene lookup returns CDR1 MNHEY and CDR2 SMNVEV (reference sequence). The CDR3 sequence is CASSGPGAWSEAFF. The CDR3 DNA is TGTGCCAGCAGTGGTCCAGGGGCTTGGTCTGAAGCTTTCTTT.

V usage is TRBV19 and J usage is TRBJ1-5, with 9 positions matching TRBD1. The CDR3 totals 13 residues. Germline V lookup: CDR1 LNHDA, CDR2 SQIVND (reference sequence). With 6 bases clipped from V and 6 bases from J, the junction kept 3 bases outside the gene matches. CDR3 coding DNA: TGTGCCAGTAGGGGACAGGGAGTTCAGCCCCAGCATTTT. It translates to CASRGQGVQPQHF.

The chain carries TRBV9 and TRBJ2-7, with TRBD1 matching over 9 bases. Germline V gene sequence: CDR1 SGDLS, CDR2 YYNGEE. The junction had 5 bases not matched to a gene; V was cut back by 3 bases and J by 1 base. The CDR3 runs to 15 residues. This chain's CDR3 is CASSAAGTGSYEQYF. Written as DNA, the CDR3 is TGTGCCAGCAGCGCCGCCGGGACAGGGTCCTACGAGCAGTACTTC.

The chain carries TRBV6-4 and TRBJ1-5, with D perhaps matching TRBD1 (6 bases). This CDR3 spans 16 amino acids. V gave up 0 bases and J gave up 4 bases, with 13 bases separating them. Germline V gene data show CDR1 as MRHNA and CDR2 as SNTAGT. This CDR3 is CASSDSTGGFNQPQHF. CDR3 sequence (DNA): TGTGCCAGCAGTGACTCGACGGGGGGCTTTAATCAGCCCCAGCATTTT.

This chain joins TRBV11-2 and TRBJ1-4; D ambiguous. CDR1 and CDR2 from the germline V gene are SGHAT and FQNNGV. The CDR3 runs 14 residues. V was trimmed by 2 bases and J by 8 bases, leaving 12 bases between them. Written as DNA, the CDR3 is TGTGCCAGCAGCTTAAACCCGACAAGCGAAAAACTGTTTTTT. It specifies CASSLNPTSEKLFF.

The chain combines TRBV6-2 or TRBV6-3 with TRBJ2-3, with TRBD2 matching 11 bases. Germline V gives CDR1 MNHEY, CDR2 SVGEGT. Losses at the gene ends were 6 bases for V and 12 bases for J; bases not matched to a gene: 14. There are 15 residues in the CDR3. The CDR3 nucleotides are TGTGCCAGCAGCCTTTCCGGGACTAGCGGTGTTGTTCAGTATTTT. Protein product: CASSLSGTSGVVQYF.

This rearrangement joins TRBV28 to TRBJ2-7; tentative D call: TRBD1 (5 bases). Germline CDR1 reads MDHEN; CDR2 reads SYDVKM. V lost 7 bases to trimming and J lost 2 bases, with 12 bases between them. The length of the CDR3 is 13 residues. The CDR3 region has the DNA TGTGCCAGCACTCTCAGACAGACCTACGAGCAGTACTTC. Residues: CASTLRQTYEQYF. The entire variable domain, with the rest obtained from reference TRBV28 and TRBJ2-7, is as follows: DVKVTQSSRYLVKRTGEKVFLECVQDMDHENMFWYRQDPGLGLRLIYFSYDVKMKEKGDIPEGYSVSREKKERFSLILESASTNQTSMYLCASTLRQTYEQYFGPGTRLTVT.

The chain couples TRBV9 to TRBJ1-2; 9 positions match TRBD1. The germline V gene has CDR1 SGDLS and CDR2 YYNGEE. The CDR3 sequence is 13 residues long. The J segment lost 4 bases and the V segment lost 3 bases, leaving 1 base of the junction unmatched. CDR3 coding DNA: TGTGCCAGCAGCGCGGACAGGGGCTATGGCTACACCTTC. Protein: CASSADRGYGYTF. Full variable domain (outside the CDR3, taken from reference TRBV9 and TRBJ1-2): DSGVTQTPKHLITATGQRVTLRCSPRSGDLSVYWYQQSLDQGLQFLIQYYNGEERAKGNILERFSAQQFPDLHSELNLSSLELGDSALYFCASSADRGYGYTFGSGTRLTVV.

V gene TRBV28 combines with J gene TRBJ2-6, with TRBD2 as a possible D gene (6 bases). Trimming took 10 bases from V and 4 from J, leaving 23 bases between them. The CDR3 covers 17 residues. Germline values: CDR1 MDHEN, CDR2 SYDVKM. The CDR3 loop reads CATSSRGKGSGANVLTF. For the CDR3, the DNA is TGTGCCACCTCATCCCGCGGGAAAGGGTCCGGGGCCAACGTCCTGACTTTC.

This chain uses TRBV11-3 with TRBJ1-1, with TRBD1 as a possible D gene (6 bases). Germline CDR1 and CDR2: SGHNT and YENEEA. The germline V and J ends were trimmed by 4 bases and 0 bases, with 15 bases remaining between them. There are 16 residues in the CDR3. CDR3 region: CASSSKWGRVNTEAFF. The CDR3 DNA reads TGTGCCAGCAGCTCTAAATGGGGGCGAGTGAACACTGAAGCTTTCTTT. Variable domain in full (rest from reference TRBV11-3 and TRBJ1-1): EAGVVQSPRYKIIEKKQPVAFWCNPISGHNTLYWYLQNLGQGPELLIRYENEEAVDDSQLPKDRFSAERLKGVDSTLKIQPAELGDSAVYLCASSSKWGRVNTEAFFGQGTRLTVV.

CDR3 in amino acids: CASSRTSATNEKLFF. CDR3 nucleotide sequence: TGTGCCAGCAGCCGCACATCTGCAACTAATGAAAAACTGTTTTTT. The J gene is TRBJ1-4, the V gene TRBV7-6; D is ambiguous. Germline assignment: CDR1 SGHVS and CDR2 FNYEAQ. The CDR3 has 15 residues. The ends were cut back, 5 bases at V and 0 bases at J, with 10 bases in the middle.